Listed below are T cell receptor beta chains from one sample, sequenced in a study of blood T cell repertoires in COVID-19. The table came from immunoSEQ multiplex PCR; TCRdb's copy has only in-frame clones and leaves some out. Of about 93,000 clones listed, roughly 88% are singletons. Sequencing was performed on peripheral blood. These receptors were obtained from a human donor with active COVID-19. The donor label of this sample is uncertain. CDR3s include the opening cysteine and the closing phenylalanine or tryptophan. A D gene is named only where the DNA matches it firmly. The listing skips clone size in some rows; elsewhere it reads once, few, many or a size class.

V gene: TRBV28; J gene: TRBJ2-7; D gene: TRBD2; clone size: -; CDR3 DNA: TGTGCCAGCAGTCCAACGGGGGGGATCCCCTACGAGCAGTACTTC; CDR3 protein: CASSPTGGIPYEQYF
V gene: TRBV4-3; J gene: TRBJ1-2; D gene: TRBD1; clone size: -; CDR3 DNA: TGCGCCAGCAGCCTCGCCGGGACAGGGGCTCGTGGCTACACCTTC; CDR3 protein: CASSLAGTGARGYTF
V gene: TRBV18; J gene: TRBJ2-7; D gene: TRBD1; clone size: -; CDR3 DNA: TGTGCCAGCTCACCGAAGGGACAGGGAGGGTACGAGCAGTACTTC; CDR3 protein: CASSPKGQGGYEQYF
V gene: TRBV28; J gene: TRBJ1-4; D gene: -; clone size: -; CDR3 DNA: TGTGCCAGCAGTTTTTTGACAGAATTTAATGAAAAACTGTTTTTT; CDR3 protein: CASSFLTEFNEKLFF
V gene: TRBV30; J gene: TRBJ1-3; D gene: -; clone size: -; CDR3 DNA: TGTGCCTGGAGTCTACTGGGAGGGATGATTGGAAACACCATATATTTT; CDR3 protein: CAWSLLGGMIGNTIYF
V gene: TRBV19; J gene: TRBJ2-7; D gene: -; clone size: -; CDR3 DNA: TGTGCCAGTAGTACACCAAGAGGAACCTTTTACGAGCAGTACTTC; CDR3 protein: CASSTPRGTFYEQYF
V gene: TRBV10-1; J gene: TRBJ2-2; D gene: TRBD2; clone size: once; CDR3 DNA: TGCGCCAGCACTGGAGGACTAGCGCGTGGGGAGCTGTTTTTT; CDR3 protein: CASTGGLARGELFF
V gene: TRBV7-2; J gene: TRBJ1-6; D gene: TRBD1; clone size: -; CDR3 DNA: TGTGCCAGCAGCCCCCGGGACAGGGGTTCACCCCTCCACTTT; CDR3 protein: CASSPRDRGSPLHF
V gene: TRBV10-3; J gene: TRBJ2-2; D gene: -; clone size: -; CDR3 DNA: TGTGCCATCAGTGAGTCCGACCGAAGTGACACGCCAGTCGGGGAGCTGTTTTTT; CDR3 protein: CAISESDRSDTPVGELFF
V gene: TRBV27; J gene: TRBJ2-1; D gene: TRBD2; clone size: -; CDR3 DNA: TGTGCCAGCAGTCATACTCTCATGACTAGCGGAACGTTCAACAATGAGCAGTTCTTC; CDR3 protein: CASSHTLMTSGTFNNEQFF
V gene: TRBV6-5; J gene: TRBJ2-7; D gene: TRBD1; clone size: -; CDR3 DNA: TGTGCCAGCACCTTGGGACAGGGATCCTACGAGCAGTACTTC; CDR3 protein: CASTLGQGSYEQYF